The T cell receptor beta chain described here comes from a study of pediatric ulcerative colitis (dated by TCRdb to about 2019). Context from the whole study: Of the ulcerative colitis patients, about 7 had pancolitis and two had left-sided colitis, and histology in every patient was consistent with ulcerative colitis. From roughly 10 newly diagnosed, treatment-naive pediatric ulcerative colitis patients and four non-IBD control children, paired blood and rectal samples were collected. Using the Pediatric Ulcerative Colitis Activity Index, a couple of patients were classed as having mild disease, several as having moderate disease and three as having acute severe colitis. The study at large found these results: Rectal pinch biopsies may have included blood-derived T cells, especially in patients with overt colitis. Because repertoires were derived from total lymphocyte DNA, patterns in rare subsets such as regulatory T cells may not have been reflected. The healthy control group was small, with only a few individuals. A couple of patients' blood samples yielded substantially fewer templates for technical reasons and were excluded from blood-rectal overlap analysis. Autologous blood-rectal clonal overlap was significantly higher in ulcerative colitis patients than in controls, suggesting increased T cell trafficking to inflamed tissue. A couple of rectal CDR3 clonotypes were detected in all ulcerative colitis patients and were not detected in any of the controls. Controls, mild-moderate and acute severe colitis patients were separated by rectal repertoire features, and reduced rectal diversity due to clonal expansions was observed in acute severe colitis.

Regarding this clone: Its antigen has not been determined. No clone much larger than this one lies a single base away; base qualities are absent.

Rearranged CDR3 beta regions were amplified from genomic DNA with multiplex V and J primers using the immunoSEQ TRB Survey service. To keep depth equal across samples, survey-level sequencing depth of up to 500,000 reads per sample was applied. The libraries were purified and pooled, then sequenced using Illumina technology. For the original study's pipeline: immunoSEQ online tools were used for productive clonality, sample overlap, pairwise scatters, CDR3 beta length, V/D/J gene usage and productiveness. Alongside Shannon and Simpson indices, calculated diversity was computed as the number of unique rearrangements divided by total templates, multiplied by 100. Z-score normalized data were analyzed by principal component analysis with the R prcomp function and the ggbiplot package. Morisita's index was used to quantify the clonal overlap between blood and rectum within each subject. This immuneACCESS table, as held by TCRdb, lists in-frame sequences with V and J called but not all clones. Of the missing ones, under half trace to an unresolved V gene in checked studies; the others have no known cause. D and trimming come from the DNA, and the V and J calls and clone size come from that table. The sample contains about 35,000 clones, 81% of them found a single time. The ten biggest clones cover approximately 1% of the sample.

V sheds 5 bases and J sheds 0 bases, leaving 8 bases between their ends. CDR1 SGHVS and CDR2 FQNEAQ are derived from the germline V gene. CDR3 length: 14 amino acids, cysteine to phenylalanine. The entry retains the CDR3 DNA only, 42 bases that are in frame from base 1. During colonoscopy, one to two pinch biopsies were obtained from the rectum for research. Before the diagnostic colonoscopy, none of the ulcerative colitis patients had been given immunosuppressive medication. Before DNA isolation, rectal biopsies were subjected to proteinase K digestion. The Wizard kit (Promega) was used to extract genomic DNA from blood and intestinal samples.

The sequenced sample was gut tissue. The receptor was isolated from a boy younger than 18 with mild ulcerative colitis. Recombination connected TRBV7-8 to TRBJ1-3, with an unclear D gene assignment. The CDR3 amino acid sequence is: CASSETLSGNTIYF. The DNA sequence is as follows: TGTGCCAGCAGCGAGACCCTCTCTGGAAACACCATATATTTT.